What follows are 27 T cell receptor beta chains derived from one specimen sequenced in a study of shared clonotypes between healthy human individuals. CD45RO-negative, CCR7-positively selected cells formed the naive CD8 fraction, excluding terminally differentiated effector memory CD45RA+ cells. TCRdb's copy holds only in-frame clones and misses some; the assay was immunoSEQ multiplex PCR. The sample lists around 580,000 clones, roughly 98% seen once, with 0.3% in the top ten. Sequenced material: naive CD8+ T cells sorted from blood. These receptors all stem from a man aged 30 to 39 in good health.

The chain links TRBV7-9 to TRBJ1-1; D might be TRBD1 (6 bases). Germline CDR1 and CDR2: SEHNR and FQNEAQ (reference sequence). The CDR3 is made up of 15 amino acids. The V and J ends lost 5 bases and 1 base respectively, with 14 bases between them. CDR3 protein: CASSTRMGANTEAFF. CDR3 in DNA: TGTGCCAGCAGCACCCGAATGGGGGCGAACACTGAAGCTTTCTTT.

The V call is TRBV19, the J call TRBJ2-1; maybe TRBD1 (6 bases). The CDR3 covers 15 residues. V was clipped by 6 bases and J by 0 bases, with 12 bases between them. CDR1 and CDR2 (germline): LNHDA, SQIVND (reference sequence). The CDR3 sequence: CASRPGQSSYNEQFF. The CDR3 nucleotides read TGTGCCAGTAGGCCGGGACAAAGCTCCTACAATGAGCAGTTCTTC. Full variable domain (outside the CDR3, taken from reference TRBV19 and TRBJ2-1): DGGITQSPKYLFRKEGQNVTLSCEQNLNHDAMYWYRQDPGQGLRLIYYSQIVNDFQKGDIAEGYSVSREKKESFPLTVTSAQKNPTAFYLCASRPGQSSYNEQFFGPGTRLTVL.

The chain has TRBV7-2 and TRBJ1-3, with 7 bases that match TRBD1. The CDR3 spans 14 residues. Germline CDR1 reads SGHTA; CDR2 reads FQGNSA. After removal of 6 bases from V and 9 bases from J, the junction contained 11 bases not matched to a gene. CDR3 nucleotides: TGTGCCAGCAGTCGCCGGGACAGAGCGGCCACCATATATTTT. This codes for CASSRRDRAATIYF.

The V and J genes are TRBV9 and TRBJ2-7, with 10 positions matching TRBD1. The trim removed 6 bases at V and 3 bases at J, leaving 6 bases unmatched. Germline CDR1 reads SGDLS; CDR2 reads YYNGEE. The CDR3 has 14 amino acids. CDR3 sequence: CASTPGTGVYEQYF. The CDR3 region has the DNA TGTGCCAGCACCCCCGGGACAGGGGTCTACGAGCAGTACTTC.

CDR3: CASLAGASADTQYF. The CDR3 nucleotides read TGTGCCAGCTTAGCGGGAGCTTCGGCAGATACGCAGTATTTT. The chain combines TRBV7-9 with TRBJ2-3, with 9 bases matching TRBD2. Germline loops: CDR1 SEHNR, CDR2 FQNEAQ (reference sequence). The CDR3 has 14 amino acids. V lost 8 bases, J lost 4 bases, and 7 bases stayed unmatched.

This chain links TRBV28 with TRBJ2-5, with D possibly TRBD1 on 6 matching bases. The germline V gene has CDR1 MDHEN and CDR2 SYDVKM. The CDR3 contains 13 residues. V shed 6 bases and J shed 1 base, with 9 bases lying between them. The CDR3 coding sequence is TGTGCCAGCAGCCTGGACAGCCAAGAGACCCAGTACTTC. Translation: CASSLDSQETQYF.

The J gene is TRBJ2-1, the V gene TRBV6-1; D uncertain. Germline CDR1 MNHNS, CDR2 SASEGT. The CDR3 spans 15 residues. The V and J ends lost 5 bases and 3 bases respectively, with 14 bases between them. The CDR3 loop is CASSPRHELYNEQFF. CDR3 sequence (DNA): TGTGCCAGCAGTCCACGACACGAACTCTACAATGAGCAGTTCTTC.

In this sample, this clone turned up once. V and J are TRBV7-9 and TRBJ2-2, with a tentative D call TRBD2 (5 bases). Germline assignment: CDR1 SEHNR and CDR2 FQNEAQ (reference sequence). The CDR3 consists of 14 residues. Trimming cost V 3 bases and J 5 bases, with 10 bases left between them. CDR3 sequence (DNA): TGTGCCAGCAGCTTTTTCTCGGGGACCGGGGAGCTGTTTTTT. Its protein is CASSFFSGTGELFF.

This chain uses TRBV4-1 with TRBJ1-5, with TRBD1 as a possible D gene (6 bases). Germline V gives CDR1 MGHRA, CDR2 YSYEKL. V dropped 2 bases and J dropped 2 bases, with 13 bases sitting between them. The CDR3 is made up of 16 amino acids. DNA of the CDR3: TGCGCCAGCAGCCAACAGACAGGTTTTGGCAATCAGCCCCAGCATTTT. Amino acid sequence: CASSQQTGFGNQPQHF.

The genes are TRBV4-1 and TRBJ2-5, with 12 bases that match TRBD1. This CDR3 spans 18 amino acids. V gave up 0 bases and J gave up 4 bases; unmatched junction bases: 9. Per germline, CDR1 MGHRA and CDR2 YSYEKL. CDR3 in DNA: TGCGCCAGCAGCCAAGATTCTGTGGGACAGGGGGCATCAGAGACCCAGTACTTC. The encoded protein is CASSQDSVGQGASETQYF.

The CDR3 DNA sequence: TGTGCCAGCAGATCGATCTCGACTAGCGGGGGATCCTACGAGCAGTACTTC. Encoded protein: CASRSISTSGGSYEQYF. J is TRBJ2-7 and V is TRBV7-8; 12 bases are shared with TRBD2. Germline V gene lookup returns CDR1 SGHVS and CDR2 FQNEAQ. J gave up 1 base and V 6 bases, and 10 bases lay outside the gene matches. The CDR3 has 17 amino acids.

J is TRBJ2-3 and V is TRBV5-8; D gene ambiguous. Looked up from germline, CDR1 is SGHTS and CDR2 is YDEGEE. Trimming stripped 0 bases from V and 3 bases from J, with 8 bases between. There are 14 residues in the CDR3. CDR3 in amino acids: CASSLGVGTDTQYF. The CDR3 DNA reads as TGTGCCAGCAGCTTGGGGGTTGGGACAGATACGCAGTATTTT.

V gene TRBV7-9 combines with J gene TRBJ1-3; D remains ambiguous. CDR1 is SEHNR and CDR2 is FQNEAQ in the germline V gene (reference sequence). The ends were cut back, 0 bases at V and 2 bases at J, with 11 bases in the middle. The length of the CDR3 is 16 residues. The CDR3 region has the DNA TGTGCCAGCAGCTTAGCTTATCGCAAGGCTGGAAACACCATATATTTT. It translates to CASSLAYRKAGNTIYF.

The chain couples TRBV5-4 to TRBJ2-7; D remains unclear. The CDR3 has 12 amino acids. Germline V gives CDR1 SGHNT, CDR2 YYREEE (reference sequence). V lost 2 bases to trimming and J lost 2 bases, with 5 bases between them. CDR3 region: CASSFGPYEQYF. The DNA for the CDR3 is TGTGCCAGCAGCTTTGGGCCCTACGAGCAGTACTTC.

V usage is TRBV6-5 and J usage is TRBJ2-7; D is perhaps TRBD1 (7 bases). Germline assignment: CDR1 MNHEY and CDR2 SVGAGI. V was clipped by 8 bases and J by 5 bases, with 16 bases between them. The CDR3 is 13 residues long. CDR3 nucleotide sequence: TGTGCCAGCGGGGTCAGGGGGGACCACGAGCAGTACTTC. Amino acids: CASGVRGDHEQYF.

This sequence joins TRBV29-1 and TRBJ2-7, with 7 nucleotides matching TRBD2. Trimming at V came to 4 bases and at J to 0 bases, leaving 9 bases not matched to a gene. Germline loops: CDR1 SQVTM, CDR2 ANQGSEA. The CDR3 consists of 15 residues. CDR3 sequence: CSVVWLAVSSYEQYF. The CDR3 region has the DNA TGCAGCGTTGTTTGGCTAGCGGTAAGCTCCTACGAGCAGTACTTC.

The chain recombines TRBV4-2 with TRBJ2-2; 7 nucleotides match TRBD1. The V gene's germline CDR1 is LGHNA and CDR2 YNFKEQ. V shed 3 bases, J shed 3 bases, and the junction held 7 bases outside the gene matches. CDR3 length: 16 amino acids. Here the CDR3 reads CASSQPDRDYTGELFF. CDR3 nucleotides: TGTGCCAGCAGCCAGCCAGACAGGGATTACACCGGGGAGCTGTTTTTT.

The chain has TRBV27 and TRBJ2-7, with D perhaps TRBD1 (6 bases). This CDR3 is built from 16 residues. V was clipped by 4 bases and J by 6 bases, with 22 bases between them. CDR1 is MNHEY, CDR2 SMNVEV, per germline (reference sequence). CDR3 sequence: CASSSRQAPLLPEQYF. The CDR3 nucleotides read TGTGCCAGCAGTTCCCGACAGGCCCCCCTCCTTCCCGAGCAGTACTTC.

The chain links TRBV28 to TRBJ2-1; possibly TRBD1 for D (5 bases). CDR3 length equals 16 residues. The germline V gene has CDR1 MDHEN and CDR2 SYDVKM. The V gene lost 5 bases and the J gene lost 1 base, with 15 bases spanning the gap. The CDR3, as DNA: TGTGCCAGCAGTGACAGAAGTCTACGGTCCTACAATGAGCAGTTCTTC. It yields the protein CASSDRSLRSYNEQFF.

The chain has TRBV27 and TRBJ2-7; the match to TRBD2 covers 9 bases. The ends lost 7 bases at V and 0 bases at J; junction bases unmatched: 1. This CDR3 spans 13 amino acids. Germline values: CDR1 MNHEY, CDR2 SMNVEV (reference sequence). CDR3 region: CASKTSGSYEQYF. CDR3 nucleotide sequence: TGTGCCAGCAAGACTAGCGGCTCCTACGAGCAGTACTTC.

V gene TRBV29-1 combines with J gene TRBJ2-7; D gene uncertain. Trimming pared 5 bases from V and 0 bases from J, leaving 11 bases between. Looked up from germline, CDR1 is SQVTM and CDR2 is ANQGSEA. The CDR3 sequence is 13 residues long. The CDR3: CSVQETDSYEQYF. The CDR3 coding sequence is TGCAGCGTTCAGGAGACGGACTCCTACGAGCAGTACTTC.

The chain couples TRBV10-3 to TRBJ2-7, with 9 bases identical to TRBD2. Germline V gene sequence: CDR1 ENHRY, CDR2 SYGVKD. The length of the CDR3 is 17 residues. Trimming at V came to 6 bases and at J to 0 bases, leaving 12 bases not matched to a gene. This CDR3 reads CAIRSGTSSKISYEQYF. The CDR3 DNA follows: TGTGCCATCAGATCCGGGACTAGCTCGAAGATCTCCTACGAGCAGTACTTC.

The chain is built from TRBV2 and TRBJ2-1, with 10 bases lining up with TRBD1. Trimming took 5 bases from V and 7 from J; bases not matched to a gene: 8. Germline V gene data show CDR1 as SNHLY and CDR2 as FYNNEI. This CDR3 has 15 residues. CDR3 in DNA: TGTGCCAGCAGTACGGGACAGGGGTCGCTAAATGAGCAGTTCTTC. Its protein product is CASSTGQGSLNEQFF. Complete variable domain (other parts from reference TRBV2 and TRBJ2-1): EPEVTQTPSHQVTQMGQEVILRCVPISNHLYFYWYRQILGQKVEFLVSFYNNEISEKSEIFDDQFSVERPDGSNFTLKIRSTKLEDSAMYFCASSTGQGSLNEQFFGPGTRLTVL.

The rearrangement links TRBV2 to TRBJ1-1, with a tentative D call TRBD1 (5 bases). The V and J ends lost 4 bases and 0 bases respectively, with 18 bases between them. This CDR3 is built from 17 residues. Germline V gene lookup returns CDR1 SNHLY and CDR2 FYNNEI. Here the CDR3 DNA reads TGTGCCAGCAGTGGACTGGCAGGGCGGTACATGAACACTGAAGCTTTCTTT. This encodes CASSGLAGRYMNTEAFF.

The chain employs TRBV19 and TRBJ1-5, with 7 bases matching TRBD1. The junction had 6 bases not matched to a gene; V was cut back by 5 bases and J by 2 bases. CDR1 is LNHDA and CDR2 is SQIVND in the germline V gene (reference sequence). The CDR3 length is 15 residues. The CDR3 protein is CASSPDRVGNQPQHF. In nucleotides, the CDR3 is TGTGCCAGTAGTCCAGACAGGGTGGGCAATCAGCCCCAGCATTTT.

This chain connects TRBV29-1 to TRBJ1-1, with D possibly matching TRBD1 (6 bases). The CDR3 loop spans 12 amino acids. Trimming removed 7 bases at V and 2 bases at J, with 11 bases between. The germline gives CDR1 SQVTM, CDR2 ANQGSEA. The CDR3 sequence: CSGYRENTEAFF. CDR3 bases: TGCAGCGGCTACAGGGAAAACACTGAAGCTTTCTTT.

The rearrangement links TRBV27 to TRBJ2-7, with 14 bases identical to TRBD2. Unmatched junction bases numbered 6, after V lost 5 bases and J lost 3 bases. Per germline, CDR1 MNHEY and CDR2 SMNVEV (reference sequence). This CDR3 is 16 amino acids long. In DNA, the CDR3 is TGTGCCAGCAGTCGAGGGACTAGCGGGAGTTTCTACGAGCAGTACTTC. Encoded protein: CASSRGTSGSFYEQYF.